One sample yielded the 28 T cell receptor beta chains listed below, sequenced in a study of blood T cell repertoires in COVID-19. TCRdb's table, derived via immunoSEQ multiplex PCR, lists solely in-frame clones and lacks some. This sample has around 440,000 clones, with about 91% found just once. Sequencing input: peripheral blood. These receptors originate from a woman aged 50 to 65 with COVID-19, enrolled during active disease.

V usage is TRBV5-4 and J usage is TRBJ1-6, with a tentative D call TRBD1 (5 bases). Trimming pared 0 bases from V and 8 bases from J, leaving 15 bases between. This CDR3 spans 16 amino acids. Germline V gives CDR1 SGHNT, CDR2 YYREEE (reference sequence). CDR3 loop: CASSLGQGTRDSPLHF. The CDR3 nucleotides are TGTGCCAGCAGCTTGGGGCAGGGAACACGGGATTCACCCCTCCACTTT.

The chain links TRBV29-1 to TRBJ1-4, with D uncertain. Trimming removed 7 bases at V and 0 bases at J, with 15 bases between. The germline V gene encodes CDR1 SQVTM and CDR2 ANQGSEA. The length of the CDR3 is 15 residues. CDR3 nucleotides: TGCAGCGCCGTTGCAGTCGCTGCAACTAATGAAAAACTGTTTTTT. This sequence encodes CSAVAVAATNEKLFF.

The rearrangement links TRBV11-1 to TRBJ1-1, with a possible D match to TRBD1 (5 bases). V lost 6 bases and J 3 bases, leaving 11 bases between the germline ends. There are 13 residues in the CDR3. CDR1 and CDR2 (germline): SGHAT, FQDESV (reference sequence). CDR3 region: CASRFVGDTEAFF. CDR3 coding DNA: TGTGCCAGCAGGTTCGTAGGGGACACTGAAGCTTTCTTT.

The chain employs TRBV12-5 and TRBJ2-3, with 7 bases aligning to TRBD1. Germline V lookup: CDR1 LGHNT, CDR2 FRNRAP. The ends lost 0 bases at V and 4 bases at J; junction bases unmatched: 7. The CDR3 contains 16 residues. This CDR3 reads CASGLVSGTGADTQYF. CDR3 coding DNA: TGTGCTAGTGGTTTGGTAAGCGGAACAGGGGCAGATACGCAGTATTTT.

The CDR3 sequence: CASSQPRDRSNEKLFF. CDR3 coding DNA: TGCGCCAGCAGCCAACCTCGCGACAGATCTAATGAAAAACTGTTTTTT. This chain joins TRBV4-1 and TRBJ1-4; possible D gene TRBD1, 5 bases. Germline V gene data show CDR1 as MGHRA and CDR2 as YSYEKL. This CDR3 is built from 16 residues. Deletions cut 2 bases from V and 3 bases from J, with 13 bases between.

The V gene is TRBV6-1, the J gene TRBJ2-1, with D possibly matching TRBD1 (6 bases). V lost 2 bases to trimming and J lost 9 bases, with 17 bases between them. The CDR3 is made up of 15 amino acids. Germline-derived CDR1 and CDR2 are MNHNS and SASEGT. This chain's CDR3 is CASSELRGLFGEQFF. CDR3 coding DNA: TGTGCCAGCAGTGAACTCAGGGGCTTATTTGGTGAGCAGTTCTTC.

The chain links TRBV19 to TRBJ1-3; 7 nucleotides line up with TRBD1. J gave up 11 bases and V 5 bases, and 6 bases lay outside the gene matches. This CDR3 is 12 amino acids long. The V gene's germline CDR1 is LNHDA and CDR2 SQIVND (reference sequence). The CDR3 reads CASSFRQGPIYF. The CDR3 DNA reads TGTGCCAGTAGTTTCCGACAGGGTCCCATATATTTT.

This chain connects TRBV30 to TRBJ2-4; 10 nucleotides agree with TRBD2. CDR3 length equals 15 residues. Trimming removed 4 bases from V and 4 bases from J; junction bases left unmatched: 7. Germline CDR1 and CDR2: GTSNPN and SVGIG (reference sequence). This CDR3 reads CAWTLAGASKNIQYF. The CDR3 DNA follows: TGTGCCTGGACCCTAGCGGGGGCCTCTAAAAACATTCAGTACTTC. Full variable domain (missing parts from reference TRBV30 and TRBJ2-4): SQTIHQWPATLVQPVGSPLSLECTVEGTSNPNLYWYRQAAGRGLQLLFYSVGIGQISSEVPQNLSASRPQDRQFILSSKKLLLSDSGFYLCAWTLAGASKNIQYFGAGTRLSVL.

The CDR3: CATYSSYGYTF. The CDR3 DNA reads as TGTGCCACTTACAGTTCATATGGCTACACCTTC. The chain is built from TRBV6-5 and TRBJ1-2; no definite D call. Trimming stripped 10 bases from V and 5 bases from J, with 11 bases between. Germline V gene data show CDR1 as MNHEY and CDR2 as SVGAGI. This CDR3 has 11 amino acids.

The V call is TRBV9, the J call TRBJ1-1, with D maybe TRBD1 (6 bases). The ends were cut back, 5 bases at V and 3 bases at J, with 11 bases in the middle. The CDR3 length is 13 residues. Per germline, CDR1 SGDLS and CDR2 YYNGEE. CDR3 bases: TGTGCCAGCAGGAAGACAGGAGACACTGAAGCTTTCTTT. As protein: CASRKTGDTEAFF.

This clone was counted a few times. The V gene is TRBV7-8, the J gene TRBJ1-2, with 7 bases identical to TRBD1. Germline CDR1 reads SGHVS; CDR2 reads FQNEAQ. Trimming cost V 3 bases and J 4 bases; bases outside gene matches: 11. The CDR3 length is 16 residues. Written as DNA, the CDR3 is TGTGCCAGCAGCTTGGGGAGAAGACAGGGTGTCTATGGCTACACCTTC. Amino acids: CASSLGRRQGVYGYTF. The full variable domain, rest sourced from reference TRBV7-8 and TRBJ1-2, is GAGVSQSPRYKVAKRGQDVALRCDPISGHVSLFWYQQALGQGPEFLTYFQNEAQLDKSGLPSDRFFAERPEGSVSTLKIQRTQQEDSAVYLCASSLGRRQGVYGYTFGSGTRLTVV.

The rearrangement links TRBV5-6 to TRBJ1-2; D remains unclear. V lost 7 bases and J 4 bases, leaving 14 bases between the germline ends. The CDR3 consists of 13 residues. Germline assignment: CDR1 SGHDT and CDR2 YYEEEE. CDR3 loop: CASRRGRSYGYTF. For the CDR3, the DNA is TGTGCCAGCCGCCGTGGGCGCAGCTATGGCTACACCTTC. The complete variable domain, with remaining parts taken from reference TRBV5-6 and TRBJ1-2, reads DAGVTQSPTHLIKTRGQQVTLRCSPKSGHDTVSWYQQALGQGPQFIFQYYEEEERQRGNFPDRFSGHQFPNYSSELNVNALLLGDSALYLCASRRGRSYGYTFGSGTRLTVV.

V gene TRBV11-3 combines with J gene TRBJ2-1, with no clear D. The CDR3 length is 13 residues. Trimming left V 4 bases short and J 11 bases short, with 15 bases between. CDR1 and CDR2 from the germline V gene are SGHNT and YENEEA. The chain's CDR3 is CASSSNNYNQQFF. CDR3 coding DNA: TGTGCCAGCAGCTCCAATAATTACAACCAGCAGTTCTTC.

The V call is TRBV6-6, the J call TRBJ2-1; D might be TRBD2 (5 bases). The V gene lost 2 bases and the J gene lost 7 bases, with 12 bases spanning the gap. CDR1 is MNHNY and CDR2 is SVGAGI in the germline V gene (reference sequence). The CDR3 consists of 14 residues. The CDR3 reads CASSYPGEGNEQFF. In DNA, the CDR3 is TGTGCCAGCAGTTACCCGGGCGAGGGAAATGAGCAGTTCTTC.

The chain employs TRBV5-1 and TRBJ2-2, with D possibly TRBD1 on 5 matching bases. Trimming left V 0 bases short and J 1 base short, with 10 bases between. The CDR3 length is 16 residues. Germline values: CDR1 SGHRS, CDR2 YFSETQ. In DNA, the CDR3 is TGCGCCAGCAGCTTGGCCTGGCAGGGGAACACCGGGGAGCTGTTTTTT. This encodes CASSLAWQGNTGELFF. The variable domain in full, completed from reference TRBV5-1 and TRBJ2-2, reads KAGVTQTPRYLIKTRGQQVTLSCSPISGHRSVSWYQQTPGQGLQFLFEYFSETQRNKGNFPGRFSGRQFSNSRSEMNVSTLELGDSALYLCASSLAWQGNTGELFFGEGSRLTVL.

This rearrangement joins TRBV7-3 to TRBJ1-2; TRBD1 matches 7 bases. The CDR3 length is 15 residues. Germline V lookup: CDR1 SGHTA, CDR2 FQGTGA. V lost 6 bases to trimming and J lost 0 bases; unmatched junction nucleotides: 7. The CDR3 nucleotides are TGTGCCAGCAGTCCACACAGGGGAGCTAACTATGGCTACACCTTC. Translating gives CASSPHRGANYGYTF.

The rearrangement links TRBV28 to TRBJ2-5; no firm D call. The ends were cut back, 5 bases at V and 5 bases at J, with 6 bases in the middle. This CDR3 is 11 amino acids long. CDR1 and CDR2 from the germline V gene are MDHEN and SYDVKM. CDR3 region: CASSLDETQYF. The CDR3 region has the DNA TGTGCCAGCAGTCTAGATGAGACCCAGTACTTC.

The chain employs TRBV12-3 or TRBV12-4 and TRBJ1-6; a weak D match, TRBD1 (5 bases). The V gene lost 4 bases and the J gene lost 8 bases, with 9 bases spanning the gap. The CDR3 is made up of 13 amino acids. CDR3 region: CASSSGGYSPLHF. DNA for the CDR3: TGTGCCAGCAGTTCCGGGGGGTATTCACCCCTCCACTTT.

The chain is built from TRBV19 and TRBJ1-4; D might be TRBD1 (5 bases). CDR1 and CDR2 from the germline V gene are LNHDA and SQIVND (reference sequence). The CDR3 runs 14 residues. V lost 11 bases and J 12 bases, leaving 25 bases between the germline ends. CDR3 DNA: TGTGCCGTGAGAAGGACACTTGGCGTTGGGGAACTGTTTTTT. The encoded protein is CAVRRTLGVGELFF.

The genes are TRBV2 and TRBJ1-2, with TRBD1 as a possible D gene (5 bases). CDR1 SNHLY and CDR2 FYNNEI come from the germline V gene. This CDR3 is 12 amino acids long. Trimming pared 7 bases from V and 3 bases from J, leaving 9 bases between. The DNA for the CDR3 is TGTGCCAGCAACGGGGGGGACTATGGCTACACCTTC. Protein product: CASNGGDYGYTF.

This chain uses TRBV5-1 with TRBJ1-1; possible D gene TRBD1, 6 bases. The germline V gene has CDR1 SGHRS and CDR2 YFSETQ. V was pared by 6 bases and J by 4 bases, with 13 bases between. This CDR3 contains 13 residues. The CDR3 nucleotides read TGCGCCAGCACTGGGGGCAGCGGCACTGAAGCTTTCTTT. This sequence encodes CASTGGSGTEAFF.

The V and J genes are TRBV5-1 and TRBJ1-2, with D possibly being TRBD1 (5 bases). Germline lookup yields CDR1 SGHRS and CDR2 YFSETQ. V was cut by 5 bases and J by 1 base, with 12 bases left in between. This CDR3 comprises 14 residues. Here the CDR3 DNA reads TGCGCCAGCAGGACAGATCTTAATAACTATGGCTACACCTTC. Translated: CASRTDLNNYGYTF. The full variable domain, in which reference TRBV5-1 and TRBJ1-2 provide the parts outside the CDR3, is KAGVTQTPRYLIKTRGQQVTLSCSPISGHRSVSWYQQTPGQGLQFLFEYFSETQRNKGNFPGRFSGRQFSNSRSEMNVSTLELGDSALYLCASRTDLNNYGYTFGSGTRLTVV.

The chain couples TRBV24-1 to TRBJ2-2; D may be TRBD1 (6 bases). The ends were cut back, 0 bases at V and 1 base at J, with 14 bases in the middle. The CDR3 has 18 amino acids. The germline CDR1 and CDR2 sequences are KGHDR and SFDVKD. The CDR3 DNA reads TGTGCCACCAGTGATTTGGGGGCAGGGGCCAAGAACACCGGGGAGCTGTTTTTT. This codes for CATSDLGAGAKNTGELFF.

This rearrangement joins TRBV12-3 or TRBV12-4 to TRBJ1-1, with D possibly TRBD1 on 5 matching bases. The CDR3 contains 11 residues. The germline V and J ends were trimmed by 6 bases and 6 bases, with 8 bases remaining between them. The CDR3 sequence is CASRGGAEAFF. The CDR3 DNA is TGTGCCAGCAGGGGGGGGGCTGAAGCTTTCTTT.

The chain uses TRBV7-3 and TRBJ1-1; the D is unclear. Germline V lookup: CDR1 SGHTA, CDR2 FQGTGA. The CDR3 contains 13 residues. V was shortened by 5 bases and J by 7 bases, with 14 bases between the two germline ends. This chain's CDR3 is CASSPQTGGEAFF. The CDR3, as DNA: TGTGCCAGCAGCCCGCAGACTGGCGGTGAAGCTTTCTTT.

The CDR3 DNA sequence: TGTGCCAGCAGTCCCTACAGGAGAACCTCCTACGAGCAGTACTTC. Translating it yields CASSPYRRTSYEQYF. V is TRBV28 and J is TRBJ2-7, with D tentatively TRBD1 (5 bases). Trimming left V 5 bases short and J 0 bases short, with 14 bases between. Looked up from germline, CDR1 is MDHEN and CDR2 is SYDVKM. This CDR3 region has 15 residues.

This clone appeared a few times. The chain is built from TRBV3-1 (or the pseudogene TRBV3-2) and TRBJ1-2; 10 nucleotides align to TRBD1. Germline lookup yields CDR1 LGHDT and CDR2 YNNKEL (reference sequence). The V gene end was trimmed by 5 bases and the J gene end by 4 bases; junction bases not matched to a gene: 13. This CDR3 comprises 17 residues. The CDR3: CASSSELGTGVAYGYTF. Here the CDR3 DNA reads TGTGCCAGCAGCTCAGAACTGGGGACAGGGGTAGCCTATGGCTACACCTTC.

The CDR3 loop reads CASSASGINSPLHF. The CDR3 nucleotides read TGTGCCAGCAGCGCCTCCGGGATCAATTCACCCCTCCACTTT. The chain employs TRBV9 and TRBJ1-6; D remains ambiguous. Germline values: CDR1 SGDLS, CDR2 YYNGEE. Trimming left V 3 bases short and J 7 bases short, with 11 bases between. This CDR3 is 14 amino acids long.